This is a list of T cell receptor beta chains from one sample in a study of control samples from healthy donors and cancer patients. Sequencing was performed with immunoSEQ multiplex PCR; in TCRdb, only in-frame clones are kept and a portion is missing. The sample records approximately 160,000 clones, approximately 94% being singletons. Sequenced: blood. These receptors originate from a woman between 18 and 29 years old in good health. Both conserved end residues are part of each CDR3. The D gene is left open where the match is weak. The listing skips clone size in some rows; elsewhere it reads once, few, many or a size class.

v_gene	d_gene	j_gene	abundance	CDR3nt	CDR3aa
TRBV4-1	TRBD2	TRBJ2-7	-	TGCGCCAGCAGCCTTGGACTAGCGGGGGGGCCCAGGAATTTTAAGCAGTACTTC	CASSLGLAGGPRNFKQYF
TRBV18	-	TRBJ2-1	once	TGTGCCAGCTCACCAAGGGGAGTCGGGGGATCCTACAATGAGCAGTTCTTC	CASSPRGVGGSYNEQFF
TRBV9	TRBD1	TRBJ1-6	-	TGTGCCAGCAGCGAAACAGGGGGATTTGATAATTCACCCCTCCACTTT	CASSETGGFDNSPLHF
TRBV19	TRBD1	TRBJ1-5	-	TGTGCCAGTTGGGGGGACAGGGGGCATCAGCCCCAGCATTTT	CASWGDRGHQPQHF
TRBV28	TRBD1	TRBJ2-1	once	TGTGCCAGCAGTCGGGACAGGGTCCGGCAGTTCTTC	CASSRDRVRQFF
TRBV7-6	-	TRBJ2-1	-	TGTGCCAGCAGCTTAACTGTGTACGTTCCCTACAATGAGCAGTTCTTC	CASSLTVYVPYNEQFF
TRBV24-1	TRBD2	TRBJ2-1	once	TGTGCCACGGGGACTAGCGGGAGTAGCAATGAGCAGTTCTTC	CATGTSGSSNEQFF
TRBV7-2	-	TRBJ2-3	-	TGTGCCAGCAGCTACGGTCCCGGAATTGGCACAGATACGCAGTATTTT	CASSYGPGIGTDTQYF
TRBV7-2	TRBD2	TRBJ2-7	-	TGTGCCAGCAGCTTAGCCGGACTAGCGGGGGATCCCTACGAGCAGTACTTC	CASSLAGLAGDPYEQYF
TRBV7-3	TRBD1	TRBJ1-2	once	TGTGCCAGCAGCGCCCCCGGGACAGGGGTCCGCGCCTTC	CASSAPGTGVRAF
TRBV7-9	-	TRBJ1-5	-	TGTGCCAGCAGCTTAGGGACTCAGCCCCAGCATTTT	CASSLGTQPQHF
TRBV19	TRBD1	TRBJ2-2	-	TGTGCCAGTAGTAAATTGGGACAGGGCCCTCTCGATAACACCGGGGAGCTGTTTTTT	CASSKLGQGPLDNTGELFF
TRBV5-5	TRBD1	TRBJ1-6	-	TGTGCCAGCAGCTTGGCAGTGGACAGGGGGAAAATACCCCTCCACTTT	CASSLAVDRGKIPLHF
TRBV12-3/TRBV12-4	-	TRBJ2-3	-	TGTGCCAGCAGTTTGAGTGAGGATACGCAGTATTTT	CASSLSEDTQYF
TRBV14	-	TRBJ1-3	-	TGTGCCAGCAGCTTACAGGCTGGAAACACCATATATTTT	CASSLQAGNTIYF
TRBV10-3	TRBD2	TRBJ2-6	-	TGTGCCATCAGTGGGGCGGGAGGTCCTGGGGCCAACGTCCTGACTTTC	CAISGAGGPGANVLTF
TRBV7-2	-	TRBJ1-1	-	TGTGCCAGCAGCCCGACAGGCGTTGAAGCTTTCTTT	CASSPTGVEAFF
TRBV11-2	TRBD1	TRBJ1-1	-	TGTGCCAGCAGCTTAGAGGGACAGGTAAACACTGAAGCTTTCTTT	CASSLEGQVNTEAFF
TRBV11-2	TRBD2	TRBJ2-7	-	TGTGCCAGCACTCTGACTAGCGGGAGGGTGTACGAGCAGTACTTC	CASTLTSGRVYEQYF
TRBV4-1	-	TRBJ1-2	-	TGCGCCAGCAGTTCTGACAGCTTCTATGGCTACACCTTC	CASSSDSFYGYTF
TRBV7-2	-	TRBJ1-1	-	TGTGCCAGCAGCTTCCAGGTCGTGAACACTGAAGCTTTCTTT	CASSFQVVNTEAFF
TRBV20-1	-	TRBJ2-3	-	TGCAGTGCCCCCCAAGATACGCAGTATTTT	CSAPQDTQYF
TRBV10-2	-	TRBJ1-3	once	TGCGCCAGCAGTGAGTCGAACAGGTACTCTGGAAACACCATATATTTT	CASSESNRYSGNTIYF
TRBV27	-	TRBJ1-2	-	TGTGCCAGCAGTTTATCGCGTGGGGCTCCTCTGGGGTATTATGGCTACACCTTC	CASSLSRGAPLGYYGYTF
TRBV3-1/TRBV3-2	TRBD1	TRBJ2-5	-	TGTGCCAGCAGCCAAGCAATAGGGGGCGCGGAGACCCAGTACTTC	CASSQAIGGAETQYF
TRBV29-1	TRBD2	TRBJ2-3	once	TGCAGCGCCGTCGGGACTAGCGGGTTATCAGATACGCAGTATTTT	CSAVGTSGLSDTQYF
TRBV5-6	-	TRBJ1-2	-	TGTGCCAGCACCCGACGGGAGAACTATGGCTACACCTTC	CASTRRENYGYTF
TRBV19	TRBD1	TRBJ1-2	-	TGTGCCAGTAGTTTCTTACAGGGGAACTATGGCTACACCTTC	CASSFLQGNYGYTF
TRBV7-9	TRBD2	TRBJ2-1	-	TGTGCCAGCAGCTTATATGTAGCGGGGTCCCCTGACAATGAGCAGTTCTTC	CASSLYVAGSPDNEQFF
TRBV2	TRBD1	TRBJ1-2	-	TGTGCCAGCAGTCCATTTTTGACAGGGCAGGTTAACTATGGCTACACCTTC	CASSPFLTGQVNYGYTF
TRBV9	-	TRBJ2-1	-	TGTGCCAGCAGCGTAGCAAGCCATAAAGCCGCTGAGCAGTTCTTC	CASSVASHKAAEQFF
TRBV6-6	-	TRBJ1-3	-	TGTGCCAGCAGTTACCCCGGCGGGGAAGACACCATATATTTT	CASSYPGGEDTIYF
TRBV6-2/TRBV6-3	TRBD2	TRBJ2-3	-	TGTGCCAGCAGTTACTCGCCGCTAGCGGATATCCTAAGCACAGATACGCAGTATTTT	CASSYSPLADILSTDTQYF
TRBV15	-	TRBJ1-5	-	TGTGCCACCAGCAGACGACGTGAGGACGATGCAAAGCCCCAGCATTTT	CATSRRREDDAKPQHF
TRBV5-4	-	TRBJ2-7	-	TGTGCCAGCAGTTGGCCAGCCAACGGGCACTACGAGCAGTACTTC	CASSWPANGHYEQYF
TRBV5-4	-	TRBJ2-5	-	TGTGCCAGCAGCTTGCCGGGGGGCGAGACCCAGTACTTC	CASSLPGGETQYF
TRBV7-3	TRBD1	TRBJ1-1	-	TGTGCCAGCAGCCCTGGGACAGGGAGGGGAGCTTTCTTT	CASSPGTGRGAFF
TRBV6-6	TRBD2	TRBJ2-1	-	TGTGCCATCCGACTAGCGGGTTTCGATGAGCAGTTCTTC	CAIRLAGFDEQFF
TRBV3-1/TRBV3-2	TRBD1	TRBJ2-5	-	TGTGCCAGCAGCCCTCCTCCGACAGGGGGGATTGGAGAGACCCAGTACTTC	CASSPPPTGGIGETQYF
TRBV4-2	TRBD1	TRBJ2-2	once	TGTGCCAGCAACATGGGGACAGGGGCCGCCGAGAACACCGGGGAGCTGTTTTTT	CASNMGTGAAENTGELFF
TRBV11-3	TRBD1	TRBJ2-5	-	TGTGCCAGCAGCTCTCTTGAGGGACAGCTAAAAGAGACCCAGTACTTC	CASSSLEGQLKETQYF
TRBV24-1	-	TRBJ1-5	-	TGTGCCACGGAGATACGGGGTCAGCCCCAGCATTTT	CATEIRGQPQHF